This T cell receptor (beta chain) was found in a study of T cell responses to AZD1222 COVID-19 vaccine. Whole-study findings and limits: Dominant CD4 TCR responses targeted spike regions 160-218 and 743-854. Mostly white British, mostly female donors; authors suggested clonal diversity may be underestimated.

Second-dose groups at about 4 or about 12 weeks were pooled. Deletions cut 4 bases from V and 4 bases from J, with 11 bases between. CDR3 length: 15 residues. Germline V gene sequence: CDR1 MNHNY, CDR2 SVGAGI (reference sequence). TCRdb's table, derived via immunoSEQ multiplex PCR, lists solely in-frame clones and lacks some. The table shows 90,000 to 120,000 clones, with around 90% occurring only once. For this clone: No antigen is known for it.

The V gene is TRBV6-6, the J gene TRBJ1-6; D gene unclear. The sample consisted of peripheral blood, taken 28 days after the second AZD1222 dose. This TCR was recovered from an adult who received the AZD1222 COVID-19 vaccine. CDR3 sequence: CASSWAAEYNSPLHF. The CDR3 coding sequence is TGTGCCAGCAGTTGGGCGGCGGAATATAATTCACCCCTCCACTTT.